This T cell receptor (beta chain) was recovered during a study of PD-1 blockade in mismatch repair-deficient tumors. Study-wide results and limits: Rapid post-treatment expansion, then contraction, generally preceding radiologic response, marked tumor-resident clones.

The time point: approximately ten-day in vitro stimulation with candidate mutation-associated neoantigen peptide 1. Baseline for clone expansion was a parallel culture with no peptide. Generated by immunoSEQ multiplex PCR, the TCRdb table keeps only in-frame clones and is missing some. Altogether more than 8,000 clones are present, roughly nine tenths being singletons, with the ten largest covering 14% to 15%. To note about this clone: The antigen remains undetermined.

Material: cells cultured in vitro, obtained from a patient treated with pembrolizumab. The clonotype originates from an adult with mismatch repair-deficient cancer.

DNA of the CDR3: TGTGCCAGCAGCCAAGACAGGGGGTCCTACAATGAGCAGTTCTTC. It specifies CASSQDRGSYNEQFF. The genes are TRBV12-1 and TRBJ2-1; TRBD1 was called by the table and not checked on the DNA. TRBV12-1 counts as a pseudogene. The CDR3 spans 15 residues.